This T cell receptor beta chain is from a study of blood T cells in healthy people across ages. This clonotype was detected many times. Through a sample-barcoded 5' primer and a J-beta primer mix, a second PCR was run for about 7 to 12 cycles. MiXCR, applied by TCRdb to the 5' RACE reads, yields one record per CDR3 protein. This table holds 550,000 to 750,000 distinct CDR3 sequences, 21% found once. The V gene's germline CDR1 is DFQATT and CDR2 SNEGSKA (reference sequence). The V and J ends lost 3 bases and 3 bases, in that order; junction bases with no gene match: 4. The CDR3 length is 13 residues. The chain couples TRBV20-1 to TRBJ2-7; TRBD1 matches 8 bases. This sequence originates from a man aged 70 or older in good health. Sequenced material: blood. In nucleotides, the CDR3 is TGCAGTGCTAGTACAGGACAGGGCTACGAGCAGTACTTC. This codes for CSASTGQGYEQYF.